This entry describes one T cell receptor beta chain. The data are from a study of T cell changes during pregnancy in multiple sclerosis. The data were produced by immunoSEQ multiplex PCR, yet TCRdb's version contains in-frame clones alone and is incomplete. The table has 18,000 or so clones, approximately 90% seen once. CDR3 length equals 15 residues. The germline gives CDR1 SGHRS, CDR2 YFSETQ. V was shortened by 4 bases and J by 1 base, with 13 bases between the two germline ends. The genes are TRBV5-1 and TRBJ2-3; TRBD1 might be the D (6 bases). Sequences were derived from CD4+ T cells from peripheral blood mononuclear cells, sampled in the first trimester of pregnancy. This TCR was recovered from a female donor in good health, enrolled as a control in a pregnancy study. The CDR3 DNA is TGCGCCAGCAGCGTCAGGGGTTCAGGCACAGATACGCAGTATTTT. This codes for CASSVRGSGTDTQYF.